This T cell receptor beta chain appears in the sequencing data of a study of control samples from healthy donors and cancer patients. The data were produced by immunoSEQ multiplex PCR, yet TCRdb's version contains in-frame clones alone and is incomplete. The data show approximately 150,000 clones, with 89% seen just once and 4% to 5.5% held by the top ten. Material: blood. This sequence originates from a man aged 25 to 40 in good health.

As DNA, the CDR3 is TGTGCCAGTAGTACCGGGACAGCGAACACCGGGGAGCTGTTTTTT. The encoded protein is CASSTGTANTGELFF. The gene calls are TRBV19 and TRBJ2-2; TRBD1 matches 7 bases. The CDR3 length is 15 residues. Losses at the gene ends were 4 bases for V and 0 bases for J; bases not matched to a gene: 2. The germline gives CDR1 LNHDA, CDR2 SQIVND (reference sequence).